The 3 T cell receptor beta chains below come from one sample, sequenced in a study of blood T cell repertoires in COVID-19. The protocol was immunoSEQ multiplex PCR, while the TCRdb copy is restricted to in-frame clones and leaves out a portion. The sample contains 250,000 to 300,000 clones, about nine tenths of which appear only once. Material for sequencing was peripheral blood. These receptors originate from a woman between 45 and 65 years old who had recovered from COVID-19.

This chain joins TRBV10-3 and TRBJ1-1; TRBD1 aligns across 10 bases. The CDR3 is made up of 15 amino acids. V shed 4 bases, J shed 1 base, and the junction held 3 bases outside the gene matches. Germline-derived CDR1 and CDR2 are ENHRY and SYGVKD. The chain's CDR3 is CAISGDRGQNTEAFF. DNA of the CDR3: TGTGCCATCAGTGGGGACAGGGGACAGAACACTGAAGCTTTCTTT.

As for this clone: The same CDR3 also results from other DNA sequences found in this sample. The gene calls are TRBV30 and TRBJ1-1; tentatively, D is TRBD1 (5 bases). V dropped 0 bases and J dropped 4 bases, with 9 bases sitting between them. The length of the CDR3 is 13 residues. In germline, CDR1 is GTSNPN, CDR2 SVGIG (reference sequence). CDR3 residues: CAWSVGGGTEAFF. CDR3 nucleotide sequence: TGTGCCTGGAGTGTCGGGGGTGGCACTGAAGCTTTCTTT.

V gene TRBV4-2 combines with J gene TRBJ1-2, with D perhaps matching TRBD1 (5 bases). V lost 2 bases to trimming and J lost 7 bases, with 14 bases between them. Germline lookup yields CDR1 LGHNA and CDR2 YNFKEQ. The CDR3 consists of 14 residues. CDR3 DNA sequence: TGTGCCAGCAGCCAAACTGGGACTACTAGTGGCTACACCTTC. Protein: CASSQTGTTSGYTF.